The 17 T cell receptor beta chains in this list originate from one sample, sequenced in a study of cytomegalovirus exposure and HLA in healthy donors. Sequencing used immunoSEQ multiplex PCR; TCRdb keeps in-frame clones, though not all of them. The sample carries about 140,000 clones, about 86% recorded once. Source material: PBMCs. The source is a man aged 18 to 29 in good health and CMV-seronegative.

V and J are TRBV5-6 and TRBJ2-2; D gene unclear. The CDR3 consists of 15 residues. Germline V gives CDR1 SGHDT, CDR2 YYEEEE. Trimming cost V 6 bases and J 4 bases, with 16 bases left between them. CDR3 region: CASTPHPSATGELFF. The DNA of the CDR3 is TGTGCCAGCACCCCTCACCCGAGCGCCACCGGGGAGCTGTTTTTT.

The rearrangement uses TRBV10-3 and TRBJ2-5, with 9 nucleotides matching TRBD1. Germline V gives CDR1 ENHRY, CDR2 SYGVKD. The CDR3 is 14 amino acids. The trim removed 6 bases at V and 5 bases at J, leaving 7 bases unmatched. For the CDR3, the DNA is TGTGCCATCAGGGCGGACAGGGGAGGCGAGACCCAGTACTTC. Amino acid sequence: CAIRADRGGETQYF.

This sequence joins TRBV27 and TRBJ2-3; 10 positions agree with TRBD1. V trimming: 3 bases; J trimming: 6 bases; junction bases outside the gene matches: 6. Germline V lookup: CDR1 MNHEY, CDR2 SMNVEV (reference sequence). CDR3 length equals 15 residues. CDR3 sequence: CASSLLGTGVDTQYF. The CDR3, as DNA: TGTGCCAGCAGTTTGTTGGGGACAGGGGTTGATACGCAGTATTTT.

The chain joins TRBV7-2 to TRBJ2-4, with 7 bases lining up with TRBD1. The V gene's germline CDR1 is SGHTA and CDR2 FQGNSA. This CDR3 is built from 14 residues. The ends lost 4 bases at V and 6 bases at J; junction bases unmatched: 6. The CDR3 nucleotides read TGTGCCAGCAGCTCTACAGGGGCGGGAAACATTCAGTACTTC. It specifies CASSSTGAGNIQYF.

The chain has TRBV19 and TRBJ1-6; the match to TRBD1 covers 8 bases. The CDR3 spans 13 residues. Trimming at V came to 7 bases and at J to 9 bases, leaving 5 bases not matched to a gene. CDR1 and CDR2 from the germline V gene are LNHDA and SQIVND (reference sequence). The CDR3: CASTQDRGSPLHF. The CDR3, as DNA: TGTGCCAGTACCCAAGACAGGGGTTCACCCCTCCACTTT.

The chain is built from TRBV13 and TRBJ2-5, with D possibly TRBD2 on 6 matching bases. Germline CDR1 and CDR2: PRHDT and FYEKMQ (reference sequence). Deletions cut 5 bases from V and 9 bases from J, with 22 bases between. This CDR3 region has 15 residues. The CDR3 loop reads CASSIGDLVREAQYF. CDR3 sequence (DNA): TGTGCCAGCAGCATCGGGGACTTAGTAAGAGAAGCCCAGTACTTC.

This chain uses TRBV5-1 with TRBJ2-5; 13 bases agree with TRBD2. The CDR3 spans 18 residues. The trim removed 2 bases at V and 0 bases at J, leaving 7 bases unmatched. CDR1 and CDR2 (germline): SGHRS, YFSETQ. The CDR3 DNA reads as TGCGCCAGCAGCTTTTTGCCGGGACTAGCGGGGAACCAAGAGACCCAGTACTTC. Translation gives CASSFLPGLAGNQETQYF.

The V gene is TRBV19, the J gene TRBJ1-2, with 9 nucleotides matching TRBD1. The CDR3 runs 12 residues. Per germline, CDR1 LNHDA and CDR2 SQIVND (reference sequence). After removal of 8 bases from V and 8 bases from J, the junction contained 6 bases not matched to a gene. As DNA, the CDR3 is TGTGCCAGTGGGGACAGGGAGCAAGGCTACACCTTC. The encoded protein is CASGDREQGYTF.

The CDR3 coding sequence is TGTGCCAGCAGCCAAAAAGGGGTTACATCCTACAATGAGCAGTTCTTC. Protein: CASSQKGVTSYNEQFF. This sequence joins TRBV9 and TRBJ2-1; D is perhaps TRBD1 (5 bases). V was pared by 4 bases and J by 1 base, with 15 bases between. Germline V gives CDR1 SGDLS, CDR2 YYNGEE. The CDR3 contains 16 residues.

In its sample, this clone was seen a few times. The gene calls are TRBV18 and TRBJ1-5; no firm D call. Trimming removed 3 bases at V and 5 bases at J, with 20 bases between. This CDR3 comprises 17 residues. From germline, CDR1 is KGHSH and CDR2 LQKENI. CDR3 loop: CASSPKGAREGYQPQHF. CDR3 nucleotides: TGTGCCAGCTCACCTAAGGGAGCCAGAGAGGGCTATCAGCCCCAGCATTTT.

Here the CDR3 DNA reads TGTGCCAGCACTTTAGCGAACACCGGGGAGCTGTTTTTT. This codes for CASTLANTGELFF. The chain carries TRBV11-2 and TRBJ2-2; D is unclear. Trimming left V 7 bases short and J 0 bases short, with 6 bases between. Germline V lookup: CDR1 SGHAT, CDR2 FQNNGV. The CDR3 spans 13 residues.

The V gene is TRBV6-1, the J gene TRBJ2-1, with TRBD1 matching over 7 bases. This CDR3 contains 13 residues. Germline CDR1 MNHNS, CDR2 SASEGT. The V gene end was trimmed by 4 bases and the J gene end by 7 bases; junction bases not matched to a gene: 4. The CDR3 region is CASSAPGGNEQFF. As DNA, the CDR3 is TGTGCCAGCAGTGCCCCAGGGGGAAATGAGCAGTTCTTC.

The chain's CDR3 is CASSIDRVGGKTQYF. CDR3 in DNA: TGTGCCAGCAGTATAGACAGGGTCGGAGGGAAGACCCAGTACTTC. The chain links TRBV2 to TRBJ2-5, with D tentatively TRBD1 (7 bases). Per germline, CDR1 SNHLY and CDR2 FYNNEI. Trimming left V 5 bases short and J 6 bases short, with 19 bases between. CDR3 length equals 15 residues. Drawing the rest from reference TRBV2 and TRBJ2-5, the complete variable domain is EPEVTQTPSHQVTQMGQEVILRCVPISNHLYFYWYRQILGQKVEFLVSFYNNEISEKSEIFDDQFSVERPDGSNFTLKIRSTKLEDSAMYFCASSIDRVGGKTQYFGPGTRLLVL.

CDR3 bases: TGCGCCAGCAGCTTGAGGCAGGCCCCCCGAACAGATACGCAGTATTTT. Its protein product is CASSLRQAPRTDTQYF. The V gene is TRBV5-1, the J gene TRBJ2-3; D not resolved. CDR3 length equals 16 residues. Trimming took 1 base from V and 3 from J, leaving 15 bases between them. Germline V gene sequence: CDR1 SGHRS, CDR2 YFSETQ.

This clone was detected only once. The rearrangement joins TRBV18 to TRBJ2-5; maybe TRBD1 (6 bases). CDR3 length: 13 residues. Between the trimmed V and J ends, which lost 3 bases and 7 bases, there was a span of 12 bases. The germline V gene encodes CDR1 KGHSH and CDR2 LQKENI. This CDR3 reads CASSPDRSGTQYF. The CDR3 nucleotides are TGTGCCAGCTCACCGGACAGATCCGGGACCCAGTACTTC. The full variable domain, rest sourced from reference TRBV18 and TRBJ2-5, is NAGVMQNPRHLVRRRGQEARLRCSPMKGHSHVYWYRQLPEEGLKFMVYLQKENIIDESGMPKERFSAEFPKEGPSILRIQQVVRGDSAAYFCASSPDRSGTQYFGPGTRLLVL.

The rearrangement uses TRBV7-7 and TRBJ2-5; 11 bases are shared with TRBD2. Germline V gene sequence: CDR1 SSHAT, CDR2 FNYEAQ (reference sequence). After removal of 6 bases from V and 5 bases from J, the junction contained 5 bases not matched to a gene. CDR3 size: 14 residues. Here the CDR3 reads CASSPIAGGETQYF. CDR3 sequence (DNA): TGTGCCAGCAGTCCTATAGCGGGGGGGGAGACCCAGTACTTC.

The rearrangement uses TRBV11-2 and TRBJ2-3; TRBD2 matches at 7 bases. V gave up 0 bases and J gave up 9 bases; unmatched junction bases: 9. CDR1 SGHAT and CDR2 FQNNGV come from the germline V gene. The CDR3 totals 15 residues. CDR3 sequence (DNA): TGTGCCAGCAGCTTAGATCGGGCGGGAGTGAGGACGCAGTATTTT. Its protein product is CASSLDRAGVRTQYF.